This TCR beta chain was profiled in a study of blood T cells in healthy people across ages. Study findings and constraints: When one million T cells were used, diversity estimates were thought to be underestimates.

Using a J-beta primer mix together with a sample-barcoded 5' primer, a second PCR was run for 7 to 11 cycles. Every sample produced at least 2.5 million CDR3-containing paired-end reads. TCRdb re-called the 5' RACE reads with MiXCR, one entry per CDR3 protein. Of 1.5 million to 2 million distinct CDR3 sequences in the sample, 28% were seen once. The CDR3 loop spans 15 amino acids. This clonotype was detected only once. Antigen specificity is unknown. Its ends do not fully match the called genes, so a read error is possible. The chain uses TRBV12-3 or TRBV12-4 and TRBJ1-6, with D unresolved. This receptor was identified in a woman in her twenties or thirties in good health. The sequencing sample was made of blood. Here the CDR3 reads CASSSQSSYNSPLYF. CDR3 DNA sequence: TGTGCCAGCAGTTCTCAGAGCTCCTATAATTCACCCCTCTACTTT.